This T cell receptor (beta chain) was recorded in a study of control samples from healthy donors and cancer patients. The V gene lost 6 bases and the J gene lost 6 bases, with 17 bases spanning the gap. Per germline, CDR1 MDHEN and CDR2 SYDVKM. The CDR3 extends over 14 amino acids. TCRdb keeps only in-frame clones here, not all; method: immunoSEQ multiplex PCR. The profile shows some 200,000 clones, about 95% of them singletons. This TCR came from a man aged 45-65 years in good health. The rearrangement links TRBV28 to TRBJ1-1, with D maybe TRBD1 (6 bases). The specimen sequenced was blood. The CDR3 protein is CASSGGQMGAEAFF. The CDR3 DNA sequence: TGTGCCAGCAGCGGCGGACAGATGGGCGCTGAAGCTTTCTTT.